These 30 T cell receptor beta chains were sequenced from one sample in a study of blood T cell repertoires in COVID-19. The table came from immunoSEQ multiplex PCR; TCRdb's copy has only in-frame clones and leaves some out. This sample yields about 220,000 clones, of which 85% are seen a single time; around 3% belongs to the top ten. Sequencing was done on a sample of peripheral blood. The receptors were gathered from a man aged 45 to 65 who had recovered from COVID-19.

The rearrangement links TRBV2 to TRBJ2-5; 7 bases map to TRBD2. From germline, CDR1 is SNHLY and CDR2 FYNNEI. There are 13 residues in the CDR3. Trimming took 6 bases from V and 4 from J; bases not matched to a gene: 5. CDR3 residues: CASSRGSGETQYF. The CDR3 DNA reads TGTGCCAGCAGCCGCGGGAGTGGAGAGACCCAGTACTTC.

This clone was recorded only once. This chain links TRBV7-9 with TRBJ2-3; 7 nucleotides line up with TRBD2. The CDR3 consists of 15 residues. The junction had 9 bases not matched to a gene; V was cut back by 7 bases and J by 2 bases. Germline V CDR1 and CDR2: SEHNR, FQNEAQ (reference sequence). The CDR3 sequence: CASMTLGRATDTQYF. DNA for the CDR3: TGTGCCAGCATGACCTTGGGGAGGGCCACAGATACGCAGTATTTT. Looking up the rest from reference TRBV7-9 and TRBJ2-3 gives the full variable domain: DTGVSQNPRHKITKRGQNVTFRCDPISEHNRLYWYRQTLGQGPEFLTYFQNEAQLEKSRLLSDRFSAERPKGSFSTLEIQRTEQGDSAMYLCASMTLGRATDTQYFGPGTRLTVL.

The DNA for the CDR3 is TGTGCCAGTAGCGCCTCAGCGGACGCCTTCAATGAGCAGTTCTTC. Protein: CASSASADAFNEQFF. The rearrangement uses TRBV19 and TRBJ2-1, with D perhaps matching TRBD2 (5 bases). The CDR3 is 15 amino acids. Looked up from germline, CDR1 is LNHDA and CDR2 is SQIVND (reference sequence). Trimming removed 6 bases at V and 6 bases at J, with 18 bases between. The full variable domain, in which reference TRBV19 and TRBJ2-1 provide the parts outside the CDR3, is DGGITQSPKYLFRKEGQNVTLSCEQNLNHDAMYWYRQDPGQGLRLIYYSQIVNDFQKGDIAEGYSVSREKKESFPLTVTSAQKNPTAFYLCASSASADAFNEQFFGPGTRLTVL.

The chain links TRBV5-1 to TRBJ1-1; 9 bases match TRBD1. The CDR3 sequence is 15 residues long. Per the germline V gene, CDR1 is SGHRS and CDR2 is YFSETQ. After removal of 6 bases from V and 7 bases from J, the junction contained 13 bases not matched to a gene. The DNA for the CDR3 is TGCGCCAGCACCAAGCCGGGACAGGGAAATCGTGAAGCTTTCTTT. Translating gives CASTKPGQGNREAFF.

For this clone: Other DNA variants within this sample encode the same CDR3. V and J are TRBV28 and TRBJ1-2; D ambiguous. Germline V CDR1 and CDR2: MDHEN, SYDVKM. The ends were cut back, 6 bases at V and 5 bases at J, with 7 bases in the middle. The CDR3 totals 11 residues. The CDR3 loop reads CASSPSYGYTF. The DNA of the CDR3 is TGTGCCAGCAGCCCTAGTTATGGCTACACCTTC.

J is TRBJ2-1 and V is TRBV18; TRBD1 aligns across 9 bases. Germline assignment: CDR1 KGHSH and CDR2 LQKENI. The CDR3 runs to 15 residues. J lost 5 bases, V lost 6 bases, and 8 bases had no gene match. The CDR3 sequence is CASSPRRDRDNEQFF. The CDR3, as DNA: TGTGCCAGCTCCCCCAGGAGGGACAGGGACAATGAGCAGTTCTTC.

V gene TRBV5-1 combines with J gene TRBJ2-5; 7 nucleotides line up with TRBD1. CDR1 and CDR2 from the germline V gene are SGHRS and YFSETQ. Trimming cost V 0 bases and J 4 bases; bases outside gene matches: 3. The CDR3 sequence is 14 residues long. CDR3 sequence (DNA): TGCGCCAGCAGCTTGGGAGGGGGCGTAGAGACCCAGTACTTC. Encoded protein: CASSLGGGVETQYF.

The chain is built from TRBV27 and TRBJ2-6, with 7 bases matching TRBD2. The ends lost 0 bases at V and 2 bases at J; junction bases unmatched: 7. The V gene's germline CDR1 is MNHEY and CDR2 SMNVEV (reference sequence). This CDR3 is built from 18 residues. Here the CDR3 DNA reads TGTGCCAGCAGTTTATCGGGAGGGATTGCAGCTGGGGCCAACGTCCTGACTTTC. Its protein is CASSLSGGIAAGANVLTF.

The V gene is TRBV18, the J gene TRBJ2-1; 9 bases are a match to TRBD2. Germline V CDR1 and CDR2: KGHSH, LQKENI. V trimming: 2 bases; J trimming: 10 bases; junction bases outside the gene matches: 9. CDR3 length: 15 amino acids. CDR3 residues: CASSPNVAGGQEQFF. In DNA form, the CDR3 reads TGTGCCAGCTCACCAAACGTGGCGGGAGGGCAGGAGCAGTTCTTC.

The CDR3 DNA is TGTGCCAGCGCTAGGGGCATGAACACTGAAGCTTTCTTT. As protein: CASARGMNTEAFF. The chain links TRBV14 to TRBJ1-1; perhaps TRBD1 as D (5 bases). The CDR3 covers 13 residues. The germline gives CDR1 SGHDN, CDR2 FVKESK. The V gene lost 8 bases and the J gene lost 0 bases, with 10 bases spanning the gap.

V and J are TRBV2 and TRBJ2-2, with TRBD1 identical over 12 bases. CDR3 length: 14 amino acids. Germline-derived CDR1 and CDR2 are SNHLY and FYNNEI. V lost 6 bases to trimming and J lost 6 bases; unmatched junction nucleotides: 2. The CDR3 nucleotides read TGTGCCAGCAGGAGGGACAGGGGGCCCGGGGAGCTGTTTTTT. Protein: CASRRDRGPGELFF.

The chain links TRBV20-1 to TRBJ2-7; TRBD1 is a possible D gene (5 bases). V lost 3 bases, J lost 4 bases, and 13 bases lay in between. This CDR3 is 13 amino acids long. Looked up from germline, CDR1 is DFQATT and CDR2 is SNEGSKA (reference sequence). CDR3 in DNA: TGCAGTGCTAGTGAAGGGGAACTTTACGAGCAGTACTTC. Translating gives CSASEGELYEQYF.

The V gene is TRBV28, the J gene TRBJ2-3; the match to TRBD2 covers 8 bases. V was pared by 7 bases and J by 5 bases, with 5 bases of the junction left unmatched. Germline CDR1 MDHEN, CDR2 SYDVKM. CDR3 length: 13 amino acids. In nucleotides, the CDR3 is TGTGCCAGCACCCCCGGGGGGGTAGATACGCAGTATTTT. This codes for CASTPGGVDTQYF.

The gene calls are TRBV15 and TRBJ2-7; 7 nucleotides align to TRBD2. Trimming cost V 1 base and J 5 bases; bases outside gene matches: 5. The CDR3 has 14 amino acids. The germline CDR1 and CDR2 sequences are LNHNV and YYDKDF (reference sequence). The chain's CDR3 is CATSRGGSINEQYF. CDR3 nucleotide sequence: TGTGCCACCAGCAGAGGCGGGAGTATCAACGAGCAGTACTTC.

The V and J genes are TRBV18 and TRBJ1-1, with TRBD1 matching 7 bases. The CDR3 extends over 17 amino acids. Germline V gene data show CDR1 as KGHSH and CDR2 as LQKENI. V lost 3 bases, J lost 1 base, and 11 bases stayed unmatched. The CDR3: CASSPDTSGGANTEAFF. CDR3 nucleotides: TGTGCCAGCTCACCCGATACGTCAGGGGGAGCGAACACTGAAGCTTTCTTT.

The chain is built from TRBV27 and TRBJ2-5; the D gene is possibly TRBD2 (7 bases). Germline V gene lookup returns CDR1 MNHEY and CDR2 SMNVEV (reference sequence). CDR3 length: 16 residues. V was pared by 3 bases and J by 4 bases, with 18 bases between. For the CDR3, the DNA is TGTGCCAGCAGTTTTCTTCGGGGGGCGCGGGGAGAGACCCAGTACTTC. Protein: CASSFLRGARGETQYF.

The V and J genes are TRBV27 and TRBJ2-3; 8 nucleotides line up with TRBD1. The CDR3 contains 15 residues. V shed 3 bases and J 4 bases; nucleotides not matched to a gene: 6. Germline CDR1 MNHEY, CDR2 SMNVEV (reference sequence). The CDR3 reads CASSFFRGRPDTQYF. Here the CDR3 DNA reads TGTGCCAGCAGTTTTTTCAGGGGGCGCCCAGATACGCAGTATTTT.

This clone has more than one count but fewer than ten. The J gene is TRBJ2-1, the V gene TRBV20-1, with TRBD2 identical over 13 bases. Per germline, CDR1 DFQATT and CDR2 SNEGSKA (reference sequence). Trimming cost V 3 bases and J 0 bases; bases outside gene matches: 8. The CDR3 sequence is 18 residues long. The CDR3: CSASRLAGGPSSYNEQFF. CDR3 nucleotide sequence: TGCAGTGCTAGTCGACTAGCGGGAGGCCCCAGCTCCTACAATGAGCAGTTCTTC.

V is TRBV18 and J is TRBJ2-5; the D gene is possibly TRBD1 (6 bases). The germline V gene encodes CDR1 KGHSH and CDR2 LQKENI. The CDR3 is 17 amino acids. V was clipped by 5 bases and J by 2 bases, with 21 bases between them. This CDR3 reads CASSSPTPTGQQETQYF. Here the CDR3 DNA reads TGTGCCAGCTCATCCCCTACTCCCACAGGGCAGCAAGAGACCCAGTACTTC.

The V call is TRBV7-9, the J call TRBJ2-1, with TRBD2 identical over 9 bases. Germline CDR1 reads SEHNR; CDR2 reads FQNEAQ (reference sequence). With V trimmed by 7 bases and J by 0 bases, 7 bases remained unmatched. The CDR3 extends over 16 amino acids. The CDR3 is CASTPSGISSYNEQFF. DNA of the CDR3: TGTGCCAGCACACCTAGCGGGATAAGCTCCTACAATGAGCAGTTCTTC.

The gene calls are TRBV11-2 and TRBJ2-6, with D perhaps TRBD1 (6 bases). This CDR3 contains 19 residues. The germline gives CDR1 SGHAT, CDR2 FQNNGV. V lost 4 bases, J lost 2 bases, and 21 bases lay in between. CDR3 bases: TGTGCCAGCAGCTCCAGAGGATTTAGTCAGGGGACTGGGGCCAACGTCCTGACTTTC. It yields the protein CASSSRGFSQGTGANVLTF.

This clone was picked up a small number of times. The chain has TRBV27 and TRBJ1-1, with TRBD1 as a possible D gene (5 bases). The germline gives CDR1 MNHEY, CDR2 SMNVEV (reference sequence). The CDR3 totals 16 residues. The germline V and J ends were trimmed by 7 bases and 1 base, with 19 bases remaining between them. The CDR3 region is CASTQFGGGRNTEAFF. Written as DNA, the CDR3 is TGTGCCAGCACCCAGTTCGGGGGGGGACGGAACACTGAAGCTTTCTTT.

The chain has TRBV27 and TRBJ2-7; 11 bases match TRBD2. This CDR3 contains 16 residues. V was clipped by 4 bases and J by 2 bases; unmatched bases: 7. Germline V gene data show CDR1 as MNHEY and CDR2 as SMNVEV (reference sequence). CDR3 in DNA: TGTGCCAGCAGTTCTGGACTAGCGGGCCTGACCTACGAGCAGTACTTC. Translation gives CASSSGLAGLTYEQYF.

The genes are TRBV7-8 and TRBJ2-3; tentative D call: TRBD2 (6 bases). The germline gives CDR1 SGHVS, CDR2 FQNEAQ. The CDR3 has 15 residues. Trimming removed 5 bases at V and 5 bases at J, with 17 bases between. CDR3 residues: CASSRGGGGKDTQYF. In DNA, the CDR3 is TGTGCCAGCAGCCGTGGGGGAGGCGGCAAAGATACGCAGTATTTT.

The chain carries TRBV28 and TRBJ2-7; 7 bases align to TRBD1. The CDR3 runs to 15 residues. V shed 6 bases, J shed 3 bases, and the junction held 11 bases outside the gene matches. Germline CDR1 is MDHEN and CDR2 is SYDVKM. The CDR3 region has the DNA TGTGCCAGCAGCCCTCAGGCAGGGGGAGTCTACGAGCAGTACTTC. It codes for CASSPQAGGVYEQYF.

The chain has TRBV3-1 (or the pseudogene TRBV3-2) and TRBJ1-2; possible D gene TRBD1, 5 bases. Germline CDR1 LGHDT, CDR2 YNNKEL (reference sequence). The CDR3 length is 12 residues. V was trimmed by 4 bases and J by 7 bases, leaving 10 bases between them. CDR3 sequence reads: CASSLQTAGYTF. The CDR3 DNA reads TGTGCCAGCAGCCTCCAGACAGCTGGCTACACCTTC.

The rearrangement uses TRBV24-1 and TRBJ2-5; tentatively, D is TRBD1 (5 bases). CDR3 size: 15 residues. V dropped 5 bases and J dropped 2 bases, with 14 bases sitting between them. Per the germline V gene, CDR1 is KGHDR and CDR2 is SFDVKD. The CDR3 here is CATSGATVLQETQYF. CDR3 nucleotides: TGTGCCACCAGTGGAGCGACAGTCCTACAAGAGACCCAGTACTTC.

This clone was seen a single time. This chain connects TRBV12-3 or TRBV12-4 to TRBJ2-7, with 8 nucleotides matching TRBD1. The CDR3 is 12 amino acids. Germline trimming cut 6 bases from V and 6 bases from J; bases unmatched to any gene: 4. The CDR3 sequence: CASSRTGREQYF. The CDR3 DNA reads TGTGCCAGCAGCCGGACAGGGCGCGAGCAGTACTTC.

V usage is TRBV4-1 and J usage is TRBJ2-7; 8 bases align to TRBD1. The ends lost 0 bases at V and 3 bases at J; junction bases unmatched: 4. CDR1 and CDR2 (germline): MGHRA, YSYEKL. The CDR3 is made up of 15 amino acids. DNA of the CDR3: TGCGCCAGCAGCCAAGACAGGGGGCGCTTCTACGAGCAGTACTTC. It is translated as CASSQDRGRFYEQYF.

In this sample, this clone turned up once. The V and J genes are TRBV27 and TRBJ1-1; maybe TRBD1 (6 bases). CDR1 is MNHEY and CDR2 is SMNVEV in the germline V gene (reference sequence). Between the trimmed V and J ends, which lost 4 bases and 4 bases, there was a span of 13 bases. The CDR3 consists of 14 residues. CDR3 DNA sequence: TGTGCCAGCAGTTCCCTTACAGGGACCACTGAAGCTTTCTTT. This codes for CASSSLTGTTEAFF.